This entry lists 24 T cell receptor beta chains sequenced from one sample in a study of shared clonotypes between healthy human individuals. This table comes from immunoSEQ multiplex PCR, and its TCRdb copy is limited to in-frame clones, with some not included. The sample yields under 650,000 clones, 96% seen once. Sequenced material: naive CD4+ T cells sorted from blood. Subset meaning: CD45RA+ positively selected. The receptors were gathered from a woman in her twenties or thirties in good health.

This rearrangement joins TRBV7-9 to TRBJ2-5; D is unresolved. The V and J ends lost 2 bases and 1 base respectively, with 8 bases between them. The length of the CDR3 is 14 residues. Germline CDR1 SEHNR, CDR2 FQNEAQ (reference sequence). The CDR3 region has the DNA TGTGCCAGCAGCTTACTGAGCGTCCAAGAGACCCAGTACTTC. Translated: CASSLLSVQETQYF.

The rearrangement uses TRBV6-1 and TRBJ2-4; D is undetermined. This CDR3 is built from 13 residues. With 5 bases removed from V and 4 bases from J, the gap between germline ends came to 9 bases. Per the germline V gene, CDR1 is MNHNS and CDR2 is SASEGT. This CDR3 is CASSPRVKNIQYF. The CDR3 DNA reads TGTGCCAGCAGTCCCCGTGTAAAAAACATTCAGTACTTC.

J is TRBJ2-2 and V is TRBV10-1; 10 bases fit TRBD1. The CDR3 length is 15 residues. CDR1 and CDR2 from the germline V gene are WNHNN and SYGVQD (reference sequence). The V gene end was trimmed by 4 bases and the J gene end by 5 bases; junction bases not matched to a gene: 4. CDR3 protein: CASSGDRGGTGELFF. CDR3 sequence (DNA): TGCGCCAGCAGTGGGGACAGGGGCGGGACCGGGGAGCTGTTTTTT.

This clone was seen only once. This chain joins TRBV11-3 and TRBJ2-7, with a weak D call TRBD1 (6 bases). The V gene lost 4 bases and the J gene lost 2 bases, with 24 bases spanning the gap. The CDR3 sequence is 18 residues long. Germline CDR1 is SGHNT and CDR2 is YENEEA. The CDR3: CASSSPTGQGILTYEQYF. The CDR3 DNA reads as TGTGCCAGCAGCTCCCCTACAGGGCAAGGGATTTTAACCTACGAGCAGTACTTC.

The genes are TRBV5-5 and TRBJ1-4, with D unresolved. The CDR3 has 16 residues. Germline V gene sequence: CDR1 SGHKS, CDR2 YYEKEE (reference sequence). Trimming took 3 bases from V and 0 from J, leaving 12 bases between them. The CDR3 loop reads CASSYPAGTTNEKLFF. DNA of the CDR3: TGTGCCAGCAGCTACCCAGCCGGAACAACTAATGAAAAACTGTTTTTT.

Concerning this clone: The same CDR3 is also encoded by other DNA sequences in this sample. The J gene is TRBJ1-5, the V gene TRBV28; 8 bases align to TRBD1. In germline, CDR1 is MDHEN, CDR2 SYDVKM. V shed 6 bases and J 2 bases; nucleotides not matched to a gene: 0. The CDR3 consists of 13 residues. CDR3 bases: TGTGCCAGCAGACAGGGGGGCAATCAGCCCCAGCATTTT. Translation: CASRQGGNQPQHF.

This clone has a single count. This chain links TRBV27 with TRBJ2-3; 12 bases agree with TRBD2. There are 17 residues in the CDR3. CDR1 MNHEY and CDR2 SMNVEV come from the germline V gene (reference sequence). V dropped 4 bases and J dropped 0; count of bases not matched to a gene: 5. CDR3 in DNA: TGTGCCAGCAGTTCTCTCACTAGCGGGAGGAGCACAGATACGCAGTATTTT. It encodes CASSSLTSGRSTDTQYF.

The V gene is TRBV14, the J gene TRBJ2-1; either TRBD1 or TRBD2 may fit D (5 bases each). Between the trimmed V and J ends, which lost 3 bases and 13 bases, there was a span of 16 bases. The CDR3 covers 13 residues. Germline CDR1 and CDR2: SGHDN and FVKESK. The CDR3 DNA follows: TGTGCCAGCAGCCAGGGACGGGTTACGGTACAGTTCTTC. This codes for CASSQGRVTVQFF.

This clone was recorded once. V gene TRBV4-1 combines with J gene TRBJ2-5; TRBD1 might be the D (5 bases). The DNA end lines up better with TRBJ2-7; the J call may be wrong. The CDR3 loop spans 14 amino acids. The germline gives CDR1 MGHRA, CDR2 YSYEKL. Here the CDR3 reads CASSPDRGSYEQYF. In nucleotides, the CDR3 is TGCGCCAGCAGCCCCGACAGAGGCTCCTACGAGCAGTACTTC.

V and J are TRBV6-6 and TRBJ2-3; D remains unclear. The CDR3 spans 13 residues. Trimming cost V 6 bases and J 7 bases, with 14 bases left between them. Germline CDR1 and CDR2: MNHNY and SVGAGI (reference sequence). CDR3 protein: CASSPQLGNTQYF. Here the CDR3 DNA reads TGTGCCAGCAGCCCCCAGCTAGGGAATACGCAGTATTTT.

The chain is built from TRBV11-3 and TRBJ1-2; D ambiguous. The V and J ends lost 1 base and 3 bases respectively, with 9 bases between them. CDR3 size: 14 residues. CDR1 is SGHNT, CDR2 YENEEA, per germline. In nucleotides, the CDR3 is TGTGCCAGCAGCTTAGGACTAGGACACTATGGCTACACCTTC. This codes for CASSLGLGHYGYTF.

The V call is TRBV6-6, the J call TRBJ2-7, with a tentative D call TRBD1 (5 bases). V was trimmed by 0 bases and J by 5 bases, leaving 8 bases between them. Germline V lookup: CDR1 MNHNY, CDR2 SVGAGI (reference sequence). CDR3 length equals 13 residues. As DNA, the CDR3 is TGTGCCAGCAGTTACTCAAGGGGTCACGAGCAGTACTTC. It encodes CASSYSRGHEQYF.

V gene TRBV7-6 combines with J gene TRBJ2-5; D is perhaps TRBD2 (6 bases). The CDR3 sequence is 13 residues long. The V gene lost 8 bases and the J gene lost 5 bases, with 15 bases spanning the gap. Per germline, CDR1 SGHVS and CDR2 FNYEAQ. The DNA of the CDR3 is TGTGCCAGCCCCGGCGGGGAGGTGGAGACCCAGTACTTC. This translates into CASPGGEVETQYF.

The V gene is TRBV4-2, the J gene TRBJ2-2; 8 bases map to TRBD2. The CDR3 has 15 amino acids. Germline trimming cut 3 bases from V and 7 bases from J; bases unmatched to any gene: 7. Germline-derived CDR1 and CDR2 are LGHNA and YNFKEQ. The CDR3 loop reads CASSHQDRGGGELFF. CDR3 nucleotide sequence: TGTGCCAGCAGCCACCAGGACCGGGGGGGCGGGGAGCTGTTTTTT.

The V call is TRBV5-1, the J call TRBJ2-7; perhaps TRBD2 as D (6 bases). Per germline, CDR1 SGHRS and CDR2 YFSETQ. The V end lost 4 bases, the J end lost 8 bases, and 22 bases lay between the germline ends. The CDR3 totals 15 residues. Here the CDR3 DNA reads TGCGCCAGCAGCCAGACGTCGGCGGGAAGCAGACAGCAGTACTTC. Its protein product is CASSQTSAGSRQQYF. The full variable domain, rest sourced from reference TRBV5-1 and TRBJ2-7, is KAGVTQTPRYLIKTRGQQVTLSCSPISGHRSVSWYQQTPGQGLQFLFEYFSETQRNKGNFPGRFSGRQFSNSRSEMNVSTLELGDSALYLCASSQTSAGSRQQYFGPGTRLTVT.

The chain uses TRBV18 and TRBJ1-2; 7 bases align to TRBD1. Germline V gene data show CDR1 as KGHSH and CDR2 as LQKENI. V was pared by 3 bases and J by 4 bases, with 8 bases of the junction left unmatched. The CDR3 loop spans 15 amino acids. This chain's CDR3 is CASSPRDSLFYGYTF. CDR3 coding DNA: TGTGCCAGCTCACCCCGGGACAGCCTCTTCTATGGCTACACCTTC.

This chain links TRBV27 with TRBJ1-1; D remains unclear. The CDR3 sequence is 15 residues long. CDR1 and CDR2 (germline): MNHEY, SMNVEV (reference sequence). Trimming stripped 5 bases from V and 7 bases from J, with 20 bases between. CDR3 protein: CASSDPARPFVEAFF. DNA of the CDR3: TGTGCCAGCAGTGACCCGGCCCGTCCGTTTGTTGAAGCTTTCTTT.

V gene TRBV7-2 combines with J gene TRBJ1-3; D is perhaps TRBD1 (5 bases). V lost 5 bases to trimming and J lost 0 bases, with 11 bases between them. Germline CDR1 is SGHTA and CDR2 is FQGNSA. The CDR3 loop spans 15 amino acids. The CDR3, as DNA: TGTGCCAGCAGCCTAGGGGCGGGCTCTGGAAACACCATATATTTT. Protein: CASSLGAGSGNTIYF.

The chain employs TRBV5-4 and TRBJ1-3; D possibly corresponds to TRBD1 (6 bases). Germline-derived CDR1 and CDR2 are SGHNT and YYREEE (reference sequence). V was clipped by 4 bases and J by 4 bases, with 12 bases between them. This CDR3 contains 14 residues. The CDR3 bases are TGTGCCAGCAGCAAAACAGGGTCAGGAAACACCATATATTTT. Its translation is CASSKTGSGNTIYF.

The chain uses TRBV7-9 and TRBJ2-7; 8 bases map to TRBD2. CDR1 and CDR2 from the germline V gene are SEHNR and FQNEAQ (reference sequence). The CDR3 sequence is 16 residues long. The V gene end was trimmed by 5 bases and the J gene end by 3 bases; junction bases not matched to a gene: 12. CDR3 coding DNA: TGTGCCAGCAGCCGCCGGGCCGGGCGGGAGGACTACGAGCAGTACTTC. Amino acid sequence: CASSRRAGREDYEQYF.

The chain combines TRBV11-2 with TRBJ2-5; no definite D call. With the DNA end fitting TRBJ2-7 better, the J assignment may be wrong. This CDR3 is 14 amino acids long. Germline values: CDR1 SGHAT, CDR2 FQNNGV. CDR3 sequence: CASSLQGRAYEQYF. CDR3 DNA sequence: TGTGCCAGCAGCTTACAAGGTCGAGCCTACGAGCAGTACTTC.

The CDR3 nucleotides are TGTGCCAGCAGTTACGAGTTCGGGCAGGGTGATGAAAAACTGTTTTTT. Its protein is CASSYEFGQGDEKLFF. The chain combines TRBV6-6 with TRBJ1-4; D is possibly TRBD1 (5 bases). Germline V gene sequence: CDR1 MNHNY, CDR2 SVGAGI (reference sequence). This CDR3 spans 16 amino acids. Trimming took 2 bases from V and 6 from J, leaving 16 bases between them.

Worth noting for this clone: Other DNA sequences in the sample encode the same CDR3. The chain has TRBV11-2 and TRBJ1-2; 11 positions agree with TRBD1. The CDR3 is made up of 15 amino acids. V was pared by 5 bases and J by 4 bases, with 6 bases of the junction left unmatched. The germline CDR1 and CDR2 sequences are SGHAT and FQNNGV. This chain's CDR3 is CASSPGTGGRYGYTF. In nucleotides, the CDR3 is TGTGCCAGCAGCCCAGGGACAGGGGGTCGCTATGGCTACACCTTC.

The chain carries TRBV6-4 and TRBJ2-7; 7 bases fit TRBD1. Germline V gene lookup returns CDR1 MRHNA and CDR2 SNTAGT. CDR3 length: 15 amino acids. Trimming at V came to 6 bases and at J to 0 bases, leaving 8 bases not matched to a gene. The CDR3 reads CASSKGQANSYEQYF. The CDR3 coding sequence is TGTGCCAGCAGCAAAGGACAGGCTAACTCCTACGAGCAGTACTTC.